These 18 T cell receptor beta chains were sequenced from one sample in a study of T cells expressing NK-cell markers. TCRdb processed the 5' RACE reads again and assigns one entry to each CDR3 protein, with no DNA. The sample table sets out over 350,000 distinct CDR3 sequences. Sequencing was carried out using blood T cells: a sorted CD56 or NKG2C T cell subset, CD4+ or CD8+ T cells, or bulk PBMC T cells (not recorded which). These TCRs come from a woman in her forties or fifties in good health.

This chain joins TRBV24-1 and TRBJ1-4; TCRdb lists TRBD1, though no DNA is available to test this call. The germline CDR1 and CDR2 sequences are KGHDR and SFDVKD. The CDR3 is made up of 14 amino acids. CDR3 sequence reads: CATSDRDGSEKLFF.

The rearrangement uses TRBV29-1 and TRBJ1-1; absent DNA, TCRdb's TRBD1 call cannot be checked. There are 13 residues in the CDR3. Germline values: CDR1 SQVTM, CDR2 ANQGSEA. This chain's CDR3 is CSVEGGGPLEAFF.

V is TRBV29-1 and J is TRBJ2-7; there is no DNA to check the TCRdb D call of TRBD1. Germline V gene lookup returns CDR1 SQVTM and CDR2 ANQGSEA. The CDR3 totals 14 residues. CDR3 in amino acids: CSRQGVPSSYEQYF.

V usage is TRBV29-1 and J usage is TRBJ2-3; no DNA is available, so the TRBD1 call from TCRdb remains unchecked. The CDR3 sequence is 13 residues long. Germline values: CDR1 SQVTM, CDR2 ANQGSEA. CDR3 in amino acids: CSVELGATDTQYF.

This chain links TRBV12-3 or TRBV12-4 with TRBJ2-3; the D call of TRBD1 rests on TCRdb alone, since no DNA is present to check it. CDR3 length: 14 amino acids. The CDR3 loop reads CASSFYRGRDTQYF.

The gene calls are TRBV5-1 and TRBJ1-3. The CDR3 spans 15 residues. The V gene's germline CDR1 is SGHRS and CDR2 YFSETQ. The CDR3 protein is CASSPSGFSGNTIYF.

This chain's CDR3 is CSVIRAGANVLTF. This chain links TRBV29-1 with TRBJ2-6. Per the germline V gene, CDR1 is SQVTM and CDR2 is ANQGSEA. The CDR3 has 13 amino acids.

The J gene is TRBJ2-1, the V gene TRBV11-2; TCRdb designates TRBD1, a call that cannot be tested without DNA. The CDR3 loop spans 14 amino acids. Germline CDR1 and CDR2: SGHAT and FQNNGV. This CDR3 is CAVGGTAHGDEQFF.

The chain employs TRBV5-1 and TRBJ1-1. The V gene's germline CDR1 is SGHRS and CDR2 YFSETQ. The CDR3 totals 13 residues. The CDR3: CASSRGSYTEAFF.

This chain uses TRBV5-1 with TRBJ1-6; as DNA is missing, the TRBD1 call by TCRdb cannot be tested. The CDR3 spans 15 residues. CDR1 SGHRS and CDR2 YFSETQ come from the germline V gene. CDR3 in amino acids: CASSLTGQGNSPLHF.

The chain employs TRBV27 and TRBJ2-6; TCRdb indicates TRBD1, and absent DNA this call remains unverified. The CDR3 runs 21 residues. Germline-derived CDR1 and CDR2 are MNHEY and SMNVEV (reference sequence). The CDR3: CASSPYRPSRGTNSGANVLTF.

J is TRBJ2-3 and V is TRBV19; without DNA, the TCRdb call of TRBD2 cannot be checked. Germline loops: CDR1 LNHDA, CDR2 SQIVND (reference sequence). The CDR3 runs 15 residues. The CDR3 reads CASAPSGASTDTQYF.

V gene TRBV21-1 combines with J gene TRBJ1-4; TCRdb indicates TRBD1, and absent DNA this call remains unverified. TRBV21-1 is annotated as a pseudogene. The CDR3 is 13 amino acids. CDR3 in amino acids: CASTFRADEKLFF.

The CDR3: CSVEGQGKREQYF. V usage is TRBV29-1 and J usage is TRBJ2-7; TCRdb indicates TRBD1, and absent DNA this call remains unverified. Germline loops: CDR1 SQVTM, CDR2 ANQGSEA. The CDR3 is 13 amino acids.

Here the CDR3 reads CSATPTGVGSYEQYF. The J gene is TRBJ2-7, the V gene TRBV29-1; TCRdb names TRBD1, which stays unverified in the absence of DNA. The CDR3 runs 15 residues. Germline CDR1 SQVTM, CDR2 ANQGSEA.

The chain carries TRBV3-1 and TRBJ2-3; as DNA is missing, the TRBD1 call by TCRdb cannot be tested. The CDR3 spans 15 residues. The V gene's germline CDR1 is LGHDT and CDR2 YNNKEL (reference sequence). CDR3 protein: CASSRQGEHTDTQYF.

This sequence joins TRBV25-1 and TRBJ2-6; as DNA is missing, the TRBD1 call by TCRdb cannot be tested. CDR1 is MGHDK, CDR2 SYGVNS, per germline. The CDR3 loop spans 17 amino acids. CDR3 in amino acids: CASSEFGMREGANVLTF.

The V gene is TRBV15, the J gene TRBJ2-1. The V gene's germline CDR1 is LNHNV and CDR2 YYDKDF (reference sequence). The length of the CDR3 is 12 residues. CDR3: CATSRGNDGQFF.